In its sample, the clone carrying this T cell receptor (beta chain) was seen a few times. The target antigen is unknown. The CDR3 is made up of 16 amino acids. Germline V gives CDR1 MNHEY, CDR2 SMNVEV (reference sequence). V shed 10 bases and J 4 bases; nucleotides not matched to a gene: 15. Combining a sample-barcoded 5' primer with a J-beta primer mix, a second PCR ran for roughly 6 to 12 cycles. Every cDNA molecule bore a tag from a template-switch adaptor containing 12 random nucleotides. A single record per CDR3 protein comes from TCRdb applying MiXCR to the 5' RACE reads. This table has roughly 2 million distinct CDR3 sequences, less than 50% appearing once. This entry comes from a study of blood T cells in healthy people across ages. General study findings and limits: TCR beta diversity per million T cells fell roughly linearly with age.

A minimum of 6 million PBMCs was isolated per sample. The chain joins TRBV27 to TRBJ2-1; 8 bases line up with TRBD2. The sequence derives from a woman aged 40 to 49 in good health. Sequenced input: blood. The CDR3 is CATRPSGRGIYNEQFF. For the CDR3, the DNA is TGTGCCACCCGACCTTCCGGGAGGGGGATATACAATGAGCAGTTCTTC.